This T cell receptor beta chain was sequenced in a study of memory CD4+ T cells and cytomegalovirus serostatus. The CDR3 runs 13 residues. With 9 bases removed from V and 0 bases from J, the gap between germline ends came to 10 bases. Germline lookup yields CDR1 SNHLY and CDR2 FYNNEI. The sort gate was single viable CD3+CD4+CD8-CD45RO+ cells for memory CD4+ T cells. TCRdb's copy holds only in-frame clones and misses some; the assay was immunoSEQ multiplex PCR. The sample has about 48,000 clones; around 80% are singletons. This sequence was found in an adult in good health and CMV-seronegative. Sequencing used memory CD4+ T cells from blood. The gene calls are TRBV2 and TRBJ2-3; tentatively, D is TRBD2 (5 bases). Here the CDR3 reads CARGRASTDTQYF. The DNA for the CDR3 is TGTGCCAGAGGGCGGGCTAGCACAGATACGCAGTATTTT.